The 30 T cell receptor beta chains below come from one sample, sequenced in a study of blood T cell repertoires in COVID-19. Profiled with immunoSEQ multiplex PCR; TCRdb holds only in-frame clones, not every one. Among just under 40,000 clones listed, around 87% were seen once. Sequencing used peripheral blood. The receptors shown here come from a man aged 50 to 60 with active or convalescent COVID-19.

The J gene is TRBJ2-7, the V gene TRBV7-3; weak D call: TRBD1 (6 bases). Germline assignment: CDR1 SGHTA and CDR2 FQGTGA. The CDR3 sequence is 15 residues long. The ends were cut back, 1 base at V and 4 bases at J, with 14 bases in the middle. The CDR3 DNA sequence: TGTGCCAGCAGCTTAAATTGGGACAACCAGTACGAGCAGTACTTC. This sequence encodes CASSLNWDNQYEQYF.

The chain uses TRBV6-5 and TRBJ2-2, with TRBD2 as a possible D gene (5 bases). The germline V gene has CDR1 MNHEY and CDR2 SVGAGI. Trimming removed 2 bases from V and 1 base from J, with 11 bases in between. The CDR3 is 16 residues long. The CDR3 coding sequence is TGTGCCAGCAGTTACATTTGGCGGGTGAACACCGGGGAGCTGTTTTTT. It translates to CASSYIWRVNTGELFF.

This clone was seen a few times. CDR3 DNA: TGTGCCAGCAGCTTGAGTTTTTTCGGGACAGACCTCCCCGGGGAGCTGTTTTTT. Its protein is CASSLSFFGTDLPGELFF. The chain carries TRBV5-5 and TRBJ2-2; 7 positions match TRBD1. Germline V lookup: CDR1 SGHKS, CDR2 YYEKEE (reference sequence). The V segment lost 1 base and the J segment 6 bases; nucleotides outside the gene matches: 15. This CDR3 region has 18 residues.

The chain has TRBV15 and TRBJ2-2; TRBD1 is a possible D gene (5 bases). This CDR3 is built from 14 residues. The V end lost 5 bases, the J end lost 6 bases, and 13 bases lay between the germline ends. The germline V gene has CDR1 LNHNV and CDR2 YYDKDF (reference sequence). The CDR3 spells CATSFQGQAGELFF. In DNA form, the CDR3 reads TGTGCCACCAGCTTCCAGGGTCAGGCCGGGGAGCTGTTTTTT.

This chain links TRBV27 with TRBJ2-3; maybe TRBD1 (6 bases). This CDR3 contains 13 residues. Deletions cut 5 bases from V and 6 bases from J, with 12 bases between. The germline V gene encodes CDR1 MNHEY and CDR2 SMNVEV (reference sequence). CDR3: CASSADRADTQYF. The CDR3 DNA follows: TGTGCCAGCAGTGCGGACAGAGCGGATACGCAGTATTTT.

The rearrangement uses TRBV2 and TRBJ1-1; TRBD1 might be the D (5 bases). CDR1 and CDR2 from the germline V gene are SNHLY and FYNNEI. V lost 7 bases and J 4 bases, leaving 16 bases between the germline ends. The CDR3 loop spans 14 amino acids. CDR3 amino acids: CASTVEGSGTEAFF. The CDR3 nucleotides read TGTGCCAGCACCGTGGAGGGGTCGGGCACTGAAGCTTTCTTT.

This chain uses TRBV6-1 with TRBJ2-4, with 11 bases that match TRBD1. Germline CDR1 and CDR2: MNHNS and SASEGT. The CDR3 has 19 residues. The J segment lost 3 bases and the V segment lost 3 bases, leaving 13 bases of the junction unmatched. CDR3 DNA sequence: TGTGCCAGCAGTGATATCTTGGTAGGGACAGGGGGTAGCAAAAACATTCAGTACTTC. It is translated as CASSDILVGTGGSKNIQYF.

V usage is TRBV5-1 and J usage is TRBJ2-5; 9 bases are shared with TRBD1. This CDR3 spans 15 amino acids. V lost 6 bases to trimming and J lost 5 bases; unmatched junction nucleotides: 11. Germline lookup yields CDR1 SGHRS and CDR2 YFSETQ. CDR3 sequence: CASTGGTGLLETQYF. DNA for the CDR3: TGCGCCAGCACCGGCGGGACAGGGTTACTGGAGACCCAGTACTTC. The full variable domain, completed using reference TRBV5-1 and TRBJ2-5, is KAGVTQTPRYLIKTRGQQVTLSCSPISGHRSVSWYQQTPGQGLQFLFEYFSETQRNKGNFPGRFSGRQFSNSRSEMNVSTLELGDSALYLCASTGGTGLLETQYFGPGTRLLVL.

The genes are TRBV3-1 (or the pseudogene TRBV3-2) and TRBJ2-1, with 8 bases fitting TRBD1. Per germline, CDR1 LGHDT and CDR2 YNNKEL (reference sequence). This CDR3 has 16 amino acids. J was trimmed by 9 bases and V by 1 base; bases with no gene match: 11. The DNA for the CDR3 is TGTGCCAGCAGCCAAGCAATTTGGACAGGGCGCTTTGAGCAGTTCTTC. Its translation is CASSQAIWTGRFEQFF.

This chain uses TRBV7-8 with TRBJ1-5, with 7 nucleotides matching TRBD1. Per germline, CDR1 SGHVS and CDR2 FQNEAQ. The CDR3 runs to 16 residues. The junction had 11 bases not matched to a gene; V was cut back by 5 bases and J by 4 bases. The DNA for the CDR3 is TGTGCCAGCAGCCCCAGACAGGGTGGAGGGAATCAGCCCCAGCATTTT. Encoded protein: CASSPRQGGGNQPQHF.

The chain carries TRBV11-3 and TRBJ2-1; 10 bases map to TRBD2. This CDR3 spans 16 amino acids. In germline, CDR1 is SGHNT, CDR2 YENEEA. Losses at the gene ends were 1 base for V and 5 bases for J; bases not matched to a gene: 5. The CDR3 bases are TGTGCCAGCAGCTTAGGAAGCGGGAGGGCACACAATGAGCAGTTCTTC. Amino acid sequence: CASSLGSGRAHNEQFF.

The chain uses TRBV11-2 and TRBJ2-6; no reliable D call. Trimming pared 1 base from V and 0 bases from J, leaving 4 bases between. This CDR3 has 15 residues. The germline V gene has CDR1 SGHAT and CDR2 FQNNGV. The CDR3 loop is CASSLGHSGANVLTF. CDR3 DNA sequence: TGTGCCAGCAGCTTAGGACACTCTGGGGCCAACGTCCTGACTTTC.

V usage is TRBV19 and J usage is TRBJ2-3; TRBD1 agrees at 7 bases. V lost 5 bases, J lost 4 bases, and 15 bases stayed unmatched. The CDR3 covers 17 residues. Germline V CDR1 and CDR2: LNHDA, SQIVND (reference sequence). The CDR3 is CASSPPRHRGSADTQYF. The CDR3 DNA sequence: TGTGCCAGTAGTCCCCCCAGGCACAGGGGATCGGCAGATACGCAGTATTTT.

The chain's CDR3 is CASSRRISATQYF. CDR3 nucleotide sequence: TGCGCCAGCAGCAGGAGGATATCGGCGACCCAGTACTTC. The chain joins TRBV5-1 to TRBJ2-5; possibly TRBD2 for D (5 bases). Trimming removed 4 bases from V and 7 bases from J, with 14 bases in between. Germline V lookup: CDR1 SGHRS, CDR2 YFSETQ. The CDR3 contains 13 residues.

V and J are TRBV3-1 (or the pseudogene TRBV3-2) and TRBJ2-5; TRBD1 aligns across 10 bases. This CDR3 region has 14 residues. J lost 4 bases, V lost 4 bases, and 3 bases had no gene match. CDR1 and CDR2 from the germline V gene are LGHDT and YNNKEL (reference sequence). CDR3 amino acids: CASSPRTGGETQYF. CDR3 nucleotide sequence: TGTGCCAGCAGCCCACGGACAGGGGGAGAGACCCAGTACTTC.

This clone appeared a single time. The genes are TRBV6-5 and TRBJ1-1; D unclear. V lost 7 bases, J lost 1 base, and 13 bases lay in between. Germline V gives CDR1 MNHEY, CDR2 SVGAGI. The CDR3 runs 14 residues. The CDR3 DNA is TGTGCCAGCATTACGGACTTACCGAACACTGAAGCTTTCTTT. Its translation: CASITDLPNTEAFF.

This chain links TRBV28 with TRBJ2-3; 10 bases agree with TRBD1. The V segment lost 4 bases and the J segment 5 bases; nucleotides outside the gene matches: 6. The CDR3 is 15 residues long. The germline gives CDR1 MDHEN, CDR2 SYDVKM. The chain's CDR3 is CASSSPGQGKDTQYF. The CDR3 DNA reads as TGTGCCAGCAGTTCCCCGGGACAGGGGAAAGATACGCAGTATTTT.

A few counts support this clone. V gene TRBV6-2 or TRBV6-3 combines with J gene TRBJ2-7, with 10 bases aligning to TRBD2. The V gene end was trimmed by 4 bases and the J gene end by 2 bases; junction bases not matched to a gene: 8. Germline assignment: CDR1 MNHEY and CDR2 SVGEGT. CDR3 length: 16 residues. CDR3 region: CASSWASGRFTYEQYF. For the CDR3, the DNA is TGTGCCAGCAGTTGGGCTAGCGGGAGATTCACCTACGAGCAGTACTTC.

This clone was detected once. The V and J genes are TRBV4-2 and TRBJ1-2; 8 bases map to TRBD1. Losses at the gene ends were 2 bases for V and 4 bases for J; bases not matched to a gene: 6. Germline V CDR1 and CDR2: LGHNA, YNFKEQ. This CDR3 has 15 amino acids. The DNA of the CDR3 is TGTGCCAGCAGCCAACCGACAGGGGTCGCCTATGGCTACACCTTC. It codes for CASSQPTGVAYGYTF.

The chain joins TRBV5-6 to TRBJ1-2, with D perhaps matching TRBD1 (5 bases). The germline CDR1 and CDR2 sequences are SGHDT and YYEEEE. This CDR3 has 14 residues. The V gene lost 2 bases and the J gene lost 4 bases, with 12 bases spanning the gap. CDR3 region: CASSLRGNLYGYTF. The CDR3 nucleotides are TGTGCCAGCAGCTTAAGGGGAAACCTCTATGGCTACACCTTC.

The gene calls are TRBV7-9 and TRBJ2-1, with D tentatively TRBD2 (5 bases). This CDR3 spans 12 amino acids. V dropped 8 bases and J dropped 12 bases, with 17 bases sitting between them. Per the germline V gene, CDR1 is SEHNR and CDR2 is FQNEAQ (reference sequence). For the CDR3, the DNA is TGTGCCAGCGCACAAGCCGACGGAGGGCAGTTCTTC. It encodes CASAQADGGQFF. Together with reference TRBV7-9 and TRBJ2-1, the CDR3 gives the full variable domain: DTGVSQNPRHKITKRGQNVTFRCDPISEHNRLYWYRQTLGQGPEFLTYFQNEAQLEKSRLLSDRFSAERPKGSFSTLEIQRTEQGDSAMYLCASAQADGGQFFGPGTRLTVL.

The chain links TRBV7-9 to TRBJ2-5; D remains ambiguous. With 1 base removed from V and 11 bases from J, the gap between germline ends came to 8 bases. Germline V gene lookup returns CDR1 SEHNR and CDR2 FQNEAQ (reference sequence). The CDR3 is 11 amino acids. The DNA of the CDR3 is TGTGCCAGCAGCTTAGGTCCCGTGCAGTACTTC. It codes for CASSLGPVQYF.

This chain links TRBV2 with TRBJ2-7, with 9 bases identical to TRBD2. The CDR3 is made up of 16 amino acids. J lost 4 bases, V lost 0 bases, and 7 bases had no gene match. The V gene's germline CDR1 is SNHLY and CDR2 FYNNEI. CDR3 nucleotides: TGTGCCAGCAGTGAAGCAGGCGGCGGGAGGGGGTACGAGCAGTACTTC. Its protein is CASSEAGGGRGYEQYF. Together with reference TRBV2 and TRBJ2-7, the CDR3 gives the full variable domain: EPEVTQTPSHQVTQMGQEVILRCVPISNHLYFYWYRQILGQKVEFLVSFYNNEISEKSEIFDDQFSVERPDGSNFTLKIRSTKLEDSAMYFCASSEAGGGRGYEQYFGPGTRLTVT.

The V and J genes are TRBV28 and TRBJ2-1; a weak D match, TRBD2 (6 bases). The V end lost 2 bases, the J end lost 15 bases, and 14 bases lay between the germline ends. Germline V gene sequence: CDR1 MDHEN, CDR2 SYDVKM. The CDR3 has 12 residues. The CDR3 nucleotides read TGTGCCAGCAGTTTACCTCAGCTAGCGTGGTTCTTC. Translating it yields CASSLPQLAWFF.

CDR3 in amino acids: CASSFLTSGSYNEQFF. The CDR3 bases are TGTGCCAGCAGCTTCCTTACTAGCGGGAGCTACAATGAGCAGTTCTTC. The rearrangement links TRBV11-2 to TRBJ2-1; TRBD2 matches 11 bases. The CDR3 runs 16 residues. Germline-derived CDR1 and CDR2 are SGHAT and FQNNGV. Losses at the gene ends were 3 bases for V and 3 bases for J; bases not matched to a gene: 4.

J is TRBJ2-7 and V is TRBV28, with D unclear. This CDR3 region has 15 residues. Trimming removed 7 bases from V and 0 bases from J, with 16 bases in between. Germline lookup yields CDR1 MDHEN and CDR2 SYDVKM. The CDR3 spells CASKEPGSSSYEQYF. For the CDR3, the DNA is TGTGCCAGCAAAGAACCCGGGTCTAGCTCCTACGAGCAGTACTTC.

This chain links TRBV5-1 with TRBJ2-6, with D possibly matching TRBD1 (7 bases). Germline V gene data show CDR1 as SGHRS and CDR2 as YFSETQ. Trimming left V 7 bases short and J 2 bases short, with 10 bases between. This CDR3 has 14 residues. The CDR3 region is CASQGGAGANVLTF. The CDR3 DNA is TGCGCCAGCCAGGGGGGCGCTGGGGCCAACGTCCTGACTTTC.

This chain joins TRBV30 and TRBJ2-3; D gene uncertain. The germline CDR1 and CDR2 sequences are GTSNPN and SVGIG (reference sequence). V was pared by 1 base and J by 1 base, with 9 bases between. The CDR3 loop spans 14 amino acids. The CDR3 DNA sequence: TGTGCCTGGAGTGCGGTTAGTCGCACAGATACGCAGTATTTT. Protein: CAWSAVSRTDTQYF.

The chain recombines TRBV6-2 or TRBV6-3 with TRBJ2-1; weak D call: TRBD2 (5 bases). Germline V lookup: CDR1 MNHEY, CDR2 SVGEGT. This CDR3 region has 17 residues. V shed 5 bases and J shed 3 bases, with 20 bases lying between them. The DNA for the CDR3 is TGTGCCAGCAGTGGTACTCTGCGGAGCGGAAACTACAATGAGCAGTTCTTC. Encoded protein: CASSGTLRSGNYNEQFF.

The CDR3 DNA reads TGTGCCAGCAGTCCCTTCCACTATGGCTACACCTTC. It yields the protein CASSPFHYGYTF. The chain couples TRBV12-3 or TRBV12-4 to TRBJ1-2; D is unresolved. The ends were cut back, 5 bases at V and 3 bases at J, with 7 bases in the middle. The CDR3 runs 12 residues.